This T cell receptor beta chain was documented in a study of a mutant IDH1 vaccine in newly diagnosed glioma. Germline CDR1 and CDR2: SGHTS and YDEGEE. V was pared by 4 bases and J by 1 base, with 12 bases between. This CDR3 region has 14 residues. Specified time point: baseline, week 1 (first vaccination visit). Described treatment: pre-vaccination baseline after standard-of-care therapy. The protocol was immunoSEQ multiplex PCR, while the TCRdb copy is restricted to in-frame clones and leaves out a portion. The sample lists roughly 99,000 clones, over 85% seen once, with 0.56% in the top ten. The sequenced sample was PBMCs, obtained from a glioma patient treated with radiotherapy, temozolomide or both. The rearrangement uses TRBV5-8 and TRBJ2-7; D might be TRBD1 (5 bases). The clonotype was recovered from a woman in her fifties or sixties with glioma. CDR3 sequence reads: CASSLTGTSYEQYF. CDR3 coding DNA: TGTGCCAGCAGCCTCACAGGTACTTCCTACGAGCAGTACTTC. Complete variable domain (other parts from reference TRBV5-8 and TRBJ2-7): EAGVTQSPTHLIKTRGQQATLRCSPISGHTSVYWYQQALGLGLQFLLWYDEGEERNRGNFPPRFSGRQFPNYSSELNVNALELEDSALYLCASSLTGTSYEQYFGPGTRLTVT.